This note documents a single T cell receptor (beta chain) sequence. Its target is unknown. This sample was included in a study of long-term antiretroviral therapy in people with HIV. The study, taken as a whole, reports: Among HIV repertoires, CDR3 length ranges were narrower than those of controls. An increase in diversity followed ART, yet levels stayed below transplant donor controls. Clonal populations expanded prior to ART predominated within the repertoire at all time points.

Survey-level resolution applied to immunoSEQ assay v3.0. Assay used: immunoSEQ multiplex PCR; TCRdb lists only in-frame clones, some missing. The sample lists about 39,000 clones; roughly 90% were seen once. This CDR3 has 13 amino acids. Germline CDR1 and CDR2: GTSNPN and SVGIG (reference sequence). V lost 4 bases and J lost 5, with 14 bases in between. Every one of the donors gave at least one pre-ART PBMC sample and at least two post-ART PBMC samples. The specimen was unsorted PBMCs, collected 1.2 years after starting antiretroviral therapy. The receptor's source is a woman aged 45-60 years with HIV. This chain uses TRBV30 with TRBJ1-2; D perhaps matches TRBD1 (5 bases). CDR3 coding DNA: TGTGCCTGGACACCCGACAGTGTGTATGGCTACACCTTC. As protein: CAWTPDSVYGYTF.